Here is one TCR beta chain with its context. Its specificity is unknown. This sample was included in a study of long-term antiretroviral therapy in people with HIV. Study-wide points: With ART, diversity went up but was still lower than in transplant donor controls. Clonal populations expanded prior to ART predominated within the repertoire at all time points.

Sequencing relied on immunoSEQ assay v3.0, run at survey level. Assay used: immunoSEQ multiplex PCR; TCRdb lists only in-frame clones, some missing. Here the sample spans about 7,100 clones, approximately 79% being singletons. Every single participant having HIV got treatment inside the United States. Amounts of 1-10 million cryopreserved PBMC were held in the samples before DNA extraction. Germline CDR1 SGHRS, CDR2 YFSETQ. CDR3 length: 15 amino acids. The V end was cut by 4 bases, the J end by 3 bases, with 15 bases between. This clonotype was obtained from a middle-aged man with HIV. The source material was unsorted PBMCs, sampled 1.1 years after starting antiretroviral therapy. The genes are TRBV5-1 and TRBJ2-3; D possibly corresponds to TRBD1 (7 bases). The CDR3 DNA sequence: TGCGCCAGCAGCCTGGAGGGGGCAGGTACAGATACGCAGTATTTT. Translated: CASSLEGAGTDTQYF.